The 32 T cell receptor beta chains below come from one sample, sequenced in a study of shared clonotypes between healthy human individuals. Profiling relied on immunoSEQ multiplex PCR, and the TCRdb table lists in-frame clones only, not all of them. The sample lists 2 million to 3 million clones; 90% to 95% were seen once. Sample: naive CD4+ T cells from PBMCs. Subset of the sample: CD45RA+ positively selected. The receptors derive from a man aged 18 to 29 in good health. Some clones in this sample may be carry-over from other donors' samples.

The chain joins TRBV20-1 to TRBJ2-7, with D hard to call. Germline V lookup: CDR1 DFQATT, CDR2 SNEGSKA (reference sequence). CDR3 size: 11 residues. With 6 bases removed from V and 6 bases from J, the gap between germline ends came to 12 bases. CDR3 amino acids: CSAPQRSEQYF. CDR3 nucleotides: TGCAGTGCCCCCCAGAGGTCCGAGCAGTACTTC.

This clone appeared a single time. This chain links TRBV2 with TRBJ1-6, with a tentative D call TRBD1 (5 bases). The germline V gene has CDR1 SNHLY and CDR2 FYNNEI. Trimming took off 6 bases at V and 0 bases at J, with 12 bases between the two ends. The CDR3 has 16 residues. The CDR3 region has the DNA TGTGCCAGCAGGCTACAGGCGAGCTCCTATAATTCACCCCTCCACTTT. Protein: CASRLQASSYNSPLHF.

This sequence joins TRBV5-6 and TRBJ2-3, with TRBD2 as a possible D gene (6 bases). The germline CDR1 and CDR2 sequences are SGHDT and YYEEEE. Deletions cut 0 bases from V and 0 bases from J, with 8 bases between. CDR3 length: 15 residues. CDR3 sequence (DNA): TGTGCCAGCAGCTTGGCGGGGAGGAGCACAGATACGCAGTATTTT. Amino acids: CASSLAGRSTDTQYF.

The chain recombines TRBV27 with TRBJ2-6; 7 bases agree with TRBD1. CDR1 is MNHEY and CDR2 is SMNVEV in the germline V gene (reference sequence). The CDR3 consists of 17 residues. Unmatched junction bases numbered 7, after V lost 5 bases and J lost 0 bases. This chain's CDR3 is CASSRQQGPSGANVLTF. CDR3 in DNA: TGTGCCAGCAGTAGACAACAGGGGCCCTCTGGGGCCAACGTCCTGACTTTC.

This clone showed up just once. The chain recombines TRBV28 with TRBJ2-3; 8 bases are a match to TRBD2. From germline, CDR1 is MDHEN and CDR2 SYDVKM. CDR3 length: 16 amino acids. V was clipped by 8 bases and J by 4 bases; unmatched bases: 14. The CDR3 is CASHGTRPGGPDTQYF. The CDR3 DNA reads as TGTGCCAGCCACGGGACTAGACCAGGAGGACCAGATACGCAGTATTTT.

This rearrangement joins TRBV5-1 to TRBJ2-2; 10 bases line up with TRBD2. From germline, CDR1 is SGHRS and CDR2 YFSETQ. The CDR3 runs to 16 residues. The ends lost 4 bases at V and 4 bases at J; junction bases unmatched: 7. The CDR3 DNA reads as TGCGCCAGCAGCCTCCTTAGCGGGAGGCTCACCGGGGAGCTGTTTTTT. It codes for CASSLLSGRLTGELFF.

The chain is built from TRBV29-1 and TRBJ2-3; D is unclear. The CDR3 spans 12 residues. V lost 2 bases and J lost 3, with 6 bases in between. CDR1 and CDR2 (germline): SQVTM, ANQGSEA. CDR3 coding DNA: TGCAGCGTTGAATGGGATACAGATACGCAGTATTTT. It is translated as CSVEWDTDTQYF.

Concerning this clone itself: The same CDR3 is also encoded by other DNA sequences in this sample. This rearrangement joins TRBV9 to TRBJ2-3; perhaps TRBD2 as D (5 bases). V lost 4 bases to trimming and J lost 0 bases, with 15 bases between them. This CDR3 spans 16 amino acids. Per germline, CDR1 SGDLS and CDR2 YYNGEE. The CDR3 DNA is TGTGCCAGCAGCCTAGGTCTAGCCGCGAGCACAGATACGCAGTATTTT. It translates to CASSLGLAASTDTQYF.

The chain carries TRBV5-1 and TRBJ2-3; 11 bases fit TRBD2. There are 17 residues in the CDR3. Germline CDR1 SGHRS, CDR2 YFSETQ. V was pared by 3 bases and J by 4 bases, with 10 bases of the junction left unmatched. The CDR3 sequence: CASSSPTSGMYSDTQYF. The CDR3 DNA reads as TGCGCCAGCAGCTCACCGACTAGCGGGATGTACTCAGATACGCAGTATTTT.

This chain connects TRBV28 to TRBJ2-5; D is undetermined. Trimming removed 2 bases at V and 5 bases at J, with 9 bases between. The CDR3 contains 13 residues. Germline V lookup: CDR1 MDHEN, CDR2 SYDVKM. CDR3 in amino acids: CASSLRFRETQYF. CDR3 nucleotide sequence: TGTGCCAGCAGTTTAAGGTTTCGGGAGACCCAGTACTTC.

In the case of this clone: Other DNA variants within this sample encode the same CDR3. The V call is TRBV11-2, the J call TRBJ1-1; D gene ambiguous. Germline V CDR1 and CDR2: SGHAT, FQNNGV. Trimming removed 3 bases at V and 1 base at J, with 3 bases between. The CDR3 runs to 12 residues. Here the CDR3 DNA reads TGTGCCAGCAGCTTCTGGAACACTGAAGCTTTCTTT. Translating gives CASSFWNTEAFF.

V and J are TRBV18 and TRBJ1-2; 7 bases map to TRBD1. J gave up 3 bases and V 3 bases, and 4 bases lay outside the gene matches. The length of the CDR3 is 14 residues. The germline CDR1 and CDR2 sequences are KGHSH and LQKENI. CDR3 region: CASSPGQKDYGYTF. CDR3 sequence (DNA): TGTGCCAGCTCACCGGGACAGAAGGACTATGGCTACACCTTC.

The count of this clone is one. The chain combines TRBV7-3 with TRBJ2-1; 7 bases are shared with TRBD2. V shed 4 bases, J shed 3 bases, and the junction held 6 bases outside the gene matches. Germline assignment: CDR1 SGHTA and CDR2 FQGTGA. The CDR3 sequence is 15 residues long. CDR3 in amino acids: CASSSRAGDYNEQFF. CDR3 nucleotides: TGTGCCAGCAGCTCACGGGCGGGAGACTACAATGAGCAGTTCTTC.

This clone occurred a few times. The chain recombines TRBV9 with TRBJ2-2; possibly TRBD1 for D (5 bases). Per the germline V gene, CDR1 is SGDLS and CDR2 is YYNGEE. Trimming cost V 2 bases and J 7 bases, with 15 bases left between them. This CDR3 has 15 residues. Here the CDR3 reads CASSVPQGGSGELFF. In DNA form, the CDR3 reads TGTGCCAGCAGCGTTCCGCAGGGTGGCAGCGGGGAGCTGTTTTTT. The full variable domain, completed using reference TRBV9 and TRBJ2-2, is DSGVTQTPKHLITATGQRVTLRCSPRSGDLSVYWYQQSLDQGLQFLIQYYNGEERAKGNILERFSAQQFPDLHSELNLSSLELGDSALYFCASSVPQGGSGELFFGEGSRLTVL.

The V call is TRBV27, the J call TRBJ2-1; the D gene could be TRBD1 or TRBD2 (5 bases each). The CDR3 extends over 14 amino acids. Trimming pared 8 bases from V and 3 bases from J, leaving 14 bases between. The germline CDR1 and CDR2 sequences are MNHEY and SMNVEV (reference sequence). CDR3 loop: CASCVGVSYNEQFF. The CDR3 DNA reads as TGTGCCAGCTGTGTGGGGGTAAGCTACAATGAGCAGTTCTTC.

On this clone: Other DNA variants within this sample encode the same CDR3. The chain joins TRBV29-1 to TRBJ2-1; D may be TRBD1 (6 bases). The length of the CDR3 is 13 residues. CDR1 and CDR2 (germline): SQVTM, ANQGSEA. V was clipped by 1 base and J by 2 bases, with 6 bases between them. The CDR3 sequence is CSVEGTAYNEQFF. The CDR3 DNA follows: TGCAGCGTTGAAGGGACAGCCTACAATGAGCAGTTCTTC.

Worth noting for this clone: Different DNA sequences within this sample yield the same CDR3. The V call is TRBV7-2, the J call TRBJ2-3; D remains ambiguous. The V end was cut by 3 bases, the J end by 2 bases, with 3 bases between. This CDR3 is 12 amino acids long. Germline assignment: CDR1 SGHTA and CDR2 FQGNSA. Here the CDR3 DNA reads TGTGCCAGCAGCTTTTTCACAGATACGCAGTATTTT. Amino acids: CASSFFTDTQYF.

The chain is built from TRBV27 and TRBJ2-1, with D uncertain. Trimming left V 6 bases short and J 2 bases short, with 14 bases between. CDR3 length: 15 residues. CDR1 MNHEY and CDR2 SMNVEV come from the germline V gene (reference sequence). CDR3 loop: CASSPAAYTYNEQFF. The DNA of the CDR3 is TGTGCCAGCAGCCCCGCAGCTTACACCTACAATGAGCAGTTCTTC.

This clone showed up just a few times. This sequence joins TRBV7-2 and TRBJ2-2; no definite D call. Trimming took off 7 bases at V and 0 bases at J, with 15 bases between the two ends. The CDR3 sequence is 16 residues long. CDR1 and CDR2 from the germline V gene are SGHTA and FQGNSA. The CDR3 nucleotides are TGTGCCAGCAAAACGGTGGCGGCCACGAACACCGGGGAGCTGTTTTTT. Translation gives CASKTVAATNTGELFF. The full variable domain, completed using reference TRBV7-2 and TRBJ2-2, is GAGVSQSPSNKVTEKGKDVELRCDPISGHTALYWYRQSLGQGLEFLIYFQGNSAPDKSGLPSDRFSAERTGGSVSTLTIQRTQQEDSAVYLCASKTVAATNTGELFFGEGSRLTVL.

This clone was picked up one time. This same CDR3 is encoded by further DNA sequences in the sample. The chain couples TRBV5-1 to TRBJ2-6; D might be TRBD1 or TRBD2, each matching 6 bases. Trimming took 4 bases from V and 3 from J, leaving 14 bases between them. The CDR3 has 16 residues. CDR1 and CDR2 (germline): SGHRS, YFSETQ. This CDR3 reads CASSPGASSGANVLTF. In nucleotides, the CDR3 is TGCGCCAGCAGCCCGGGGGCCTCCAGTGGGGCCAACGTCCTGACTTTC.

This clone was seen once. This rearrangement joins TRBV11-2 to TRBJ2-7, with TRBD1 matching 8 bases. Germline CDR1 and CDR2: SGHAT and FQNNGV. There are 15 residues in the CDR3. V lost 1 base and J lost 7; bases outside the gene matches: 9. For the CDR3, the DNA is TGTGCCAGCAGCTTAGCGAGGACAGGGCCGGTAGAGCAGTACTTC. Encoded protein: CASSLARTGPVEQYF.

The chain employs TRBV7-9 and TRBJ2-1, with 9 bases lining up with TRBD2. Germline-derived CDR1 and CDR2 are SEHNR and FQNEAQ (reference sequence). V lost 5 bases to trimming and J lost 7 bases; unmatched junction nucleotides: 12. CDR3 length: 16 residues. This chain's CDR3 is CASSPNFAGGPNEQFF. In DNA, the CDR3 is TGTGCCAGCAGCCCGAATTTTGCGGGAGGGCCAAATGAGCAGTTCTTC. Based on the CDR3 plus reference TRBV7-9 and TRBJ2-1, the full variable domain is DTGVSQNPRHKITKRGQNVTFRCDPISEHNRLYWYRQTLGQGPEFLTYFQNEAQLEKSRLLSDRFSAERPKGSFSTLEIQRTEQGDSAMYLCASSPNFAGGPNEQFFGPGTRLTVL.

The gene calls are TRBV6-5 and TRBJ2-7, with TRBD1 identical over 7 bases. The V and J ends lost 5 bases and 2 bases, in that order; junction bases with no gene match: 6. The germline V gene has CDR1 MNHEY and CDR2 SVGAGI. The CDR3 runs 14 residues. For the CDR3, the DNA is TGTGCCAGCAGTCCAGACAGGGCCCCCTACGAGCAGTACTTC. Translating it yields CASSPDRAPYEQYF.

This clone was counted between two and nine times. This sequence joins TRBV15 and TRBJ2-1, with 9 bases lining up with TRBD2. The V segment lost 0 bases and the J segment 5 bases; nucleotides outside the gene matches: 5. The CDR3 sequence is 16 residues long. Germline V gene data show CDR1 as LNHNV and CDR2 as YYDKDF (reference sequence). This chain's CDR3 is CATSRDLAGGDNEQFF. The CDR3 DNA sequence: TGTGCCACCAGCAGAGATCTGGCGGGAGGGGACAATGAGCAGTTCTTC.

J is TRBJ2-5 and V is TRBV29-1; tentatively, D is TRBD2 (5 bases). The CDR3 runs to 13 residues. Germline V gene data show CDR1 as SQVTM and CDR2 as ANQGSEA. V dropped 3 bases and J dropped 5 bases, with 13 bases sitting between them. The CDR3, as DNA: TGCAGCGTTGACCCTGAACTAGGGGAGACCCAGTACTTC. This encodes CSVDPELGETQYF.

This chain links TRBV10-1 with TRBJ2-2; D may be TRBD1 (5 bases). The CDR3 consists of 12 residues. Deletions cut 6 bases from V and 7 bases from J, with 9 bases between. Looked up from germline, CDR1 is WNHNN and CDR2 is SYGVQD (reference sequence). The CDR3 DNA reads TGCGCCAGCAGCGACAGTTACGGGGAGCTGTTTTTT. Its protein is CASSDSYGELFF.

The chain links TRBV21-1 to TRBJ2-7; the tabulated D call, TRBD2, remains unverified against the DNA. TRBV21-1 is termed a pseudogene. The CDR3 consists of 16 residues. CDR3 DNA sequence: TGTGCCAGCAGCAAGGTAACTAGCGGGAGTTCGTACGAGCAGTACTTC. Protein: CASSKVTSGSSYEQYF.

The chain recombines TRBV28 with TRBJ1-5; TRBD1 agrees at 7 bases. Germline values: CDR1 MDHEN, CDR2 SYDVKM. With V trimmed by 5 bases and J by 11 bases, 12 bases remained unmatched. The CDR3 has 14 amino acids. The CDR3 protein is CASSPPDRLRAQHF. The CDR3 coding sequence is TGTGCCAGCAGTCCCCCGGACAGGTTAAGAGCCCAGCATTTT.

The chain employs TRBV6-1 and TRBJ2-7, with a weak D call TRBD1 (5 bases). CDR3 length: 13 residues. CDR1 and CDR2 from the germline V gene are MNHNS and SASEGT. The germline V and J ends were trimmed by 2 bases and 7 bases, with 12 bases remaining between them. The CDR3: CASSELVGAEQYF. The CDR3 nucleotides are TGTGCCAGCAGTGAACTGGTAGGGGCAGAGCAGTACTTC.

V usage is TRBV7-8 and J usage is TRBJ1-2; D is perhaps TRBD1 (5 bases). Germline CDR1 is SGHVS and CDR2 is FQNEAQ. The germline V and J ends were trimmed by 0 bases and 14 bases, with 16 bases remaining between them. CDR3 size: 13 residues. The CDR3 DNA sequence: TGTGCCAGCAGCTTAGCCATCCGGGACGCCCTTACCTTC. Its translation: CASSLAIRDALTF.

The chain couples TRBV5-1 to TRBJ2-3, with TRBD2 matching 7 bases. V lost 2 bases to trimming and J lost 1 base; unmatched junction nucleotides: 4. Germline CDR1 and CDR2: SGHRS and YFSETQ. There are 15 residues in the CDR3. CDR3 loop: CASSFISGGTDTQYF. The DNA for the CDR3 is TGCGCCAGCAGCTTTATCAGCGGGGGCACAGATACGCAGTATTTT.

Of note for this clone: The same CDR3 arises from other DNA sequences in this sample as well. The chain links TRBV11-1 to TRBJ1-1; D gene ambiguous. V lost 1 base and J 8 bases, leaving 11 bases between the germline ends. The CDR3 runs to 13 residues. The germline V gene encodes CDR1 SGHAT and CDR2 FQDESV (reference sequence). The CDR3 here is CASSLEGQTEAFF. The CDR3 DNA sequence: TGTGCCAGCAGCTTAGAGGGCCAGACAGAAGCTTTCTTT.